This T cell receptor beta chain was recorded in a study of OX40 agonist ivuxolimab in advanced cancers. Only in-frame clones appear in the TCRdb table, and some are missing; sequencing was by immunoSEQ multiplex PCR. The sample has about 93,000 clones, roughly 94% seen once. This CDR3 is 14 amino acids long. Germline CDR1 is LNHDA and CDR2 is SQIVND (reference sequence). The V end lost 7 bases, the J end lost 0 bases, and 12 bases lay between the germline ends. The TCR comes from an adult with an advanced solid tumor such as melanoma, head and neck, liver or kidney cancer. The V gene is TRBV19, the J gene TRBJ1-2; D remains unclear. This specimen consisted of CD4+ or CD8+ T cells sorted from blood, obtained in a trial of the OX40 agonist ivuxolimab. CDR3 residues: CASTPNRANYGYTF. DNA for the CDR3: TGTGCCAGTACCCCCAATAGAGCTAACTATGGCTACACCTTC. The variable domain in full, completed from reference TRBV19 and TRBJ1-2, reads DGGITQSPKYLFRKEGQNVTLSCEQNLNHDAMYWYRQDPGQGLRLIYYSQIVNDFQKGDIAEGYSVSREKKESFPLTVTSAQKNPTAFYLCASTPNRANYGYTFGSGTRLTVV.